This entry features one T cell receptor (beta chain) sequence. The method was immunoSEQ multiplex PCR; TCRdb's version includes in-frame clones alone and lacks a portion of them. This sample has roughly 100,000 clones; more than 85% occur once, and the top ten carry 4%. Germline-derived CDR1 and CDR2 are SGHNT and YENEEA. This CDR3 has 16 residues. V dropped 5 bases and J dropped 4; count of bases not matched to a gene: 10. The sample comes from a study of cytomegalovirus exposure and HLA in healthy donors. This TCR was recovered from a woman between 18 and 29 years old in good health and CMV-seropositive. Sequencing input: PBMCs. The chain links TRBV11-3 to TRBJ2-7; 11 bases are shared with TRBD1. Written as DNA, the CDR3 is TGTGCCAGCAGCCATCGCGCGGGACAGGGGGTATACGAGCAGTACTTC. Protein sequence: CASSHRAGQGVYEQYF.